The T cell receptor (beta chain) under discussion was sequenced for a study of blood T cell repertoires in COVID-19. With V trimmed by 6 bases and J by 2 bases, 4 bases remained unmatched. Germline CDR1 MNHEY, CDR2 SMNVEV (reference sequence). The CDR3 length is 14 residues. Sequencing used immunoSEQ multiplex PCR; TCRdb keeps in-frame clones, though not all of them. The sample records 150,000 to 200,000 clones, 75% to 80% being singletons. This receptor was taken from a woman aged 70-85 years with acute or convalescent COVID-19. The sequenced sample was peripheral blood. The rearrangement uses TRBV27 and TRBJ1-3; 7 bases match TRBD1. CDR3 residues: CASRPGTAGNTIYF. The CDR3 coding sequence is TGTGCCAGCAGACCCGGGACAGCTGGAAACACCATATATTTT.